This is a list of T cell receptor beta chains from one sample in a study of CD8+ T cells in alopecia areata. Some clones are missing from TCRdb's copy, which holds only in-frame ones; the method was immunoSEQ multiplex PCR. The sample lists hundreds of thousands of clones, roughly two thirds occurring once. The sample here was CD4+ T cells sorted from blood, taken at week 0. All receptors come from a human donor with alopecia areata. CDR3s include the opening cysteine and the closing phenylalanine or tryptophan. A D gene is named only where the DNA matches it firmly. Size is omitted from some rows. Given values are once, few, many or a class for expanded clones.

d_call: TRBD1
cdr3_length: 16
v_call: TRBV10-3
clone_size: -
j_call: TRBJ1-2
cdr3_nt: TGTGCCATCAGTGAGGGACAGGGGTCGAACAACTATGGCTACACCTTC
cdr3_aa: CAISEGQGSNNYGYTF

d_call: TRBD1
cdr3_length: 13
v_call: TRBV30
clone_size: once
j_call: TRBJ2-1
cdr3_nt: TGTGCCTGCCTTGGAAGGGGGCTAAGTGAGCAGTTCTTC
cdr3_aa: CACLGRGLSEQFF

d_call: TRBD1
cdr3_length: 12
v_call: TRBV29-1
clone_size: once
j_call: TRBJ2-5
cdr3_nt: TGCAGCGTTGCCGACAGGGGGGGGATCCAGTACTTC
cdr3_aa: CSVADRGGIQYF

d_call: -
cdr3_length: 12
v_call: TRBV18
clone_size: -
j_call: TRBJ2-5
cdr3_nt: TGTGCCAGCTCACCTTCGATGGAGACCCAGTACTTC
cdr3_aa: CASSPSMETQYF

d_call: -
cdr3_length: 12
v_call: TRBV5-6
clone_size: -
j_call: TRBJ2-2
cdr3_nt: TGTGCCAGCAGCTCCTGGGCCGGGGAGCTGTTTTTT
cdr3_aa: CASSSWAGELFF

d_call: -
cdr3_length: 15
v_call: TRBV7-6
clone_size: once
j_call: TRBJ2-2
cdr3_nt: TGTGCCAGCAGCTCCGGGATGGGGACGGGCGGGGAGCTGTTTTTT
cdr3_aa: CASSSGMGTGGELFF

d_call: -
cdr3_length: 13
v_call: TRBV29-1
clone_size: -
j_call: TRBJ2-6
cdr3_nt: TGCAGCGTTGAGGGGTCCGGGGCCAACGTCCTGACTTTC
cdr3_aa: CSVEGSGANVLTF

d_call: -
cdr3_length: 15
v_call: TRBV13
clone_size: -
j_call: TRBJ1-3
cdr3_nt: TGTGCCAGCAGCCCGGGGACGGTCTCTGGAAACACCATATATTTT
cdr3_aa: CASSPGTVSGNTIYF

d_call: -
cdr3_length: 14
v_call: TRBV9
clone_size: few
j_call: TRBJ2-5
cdr3_nt: TGTGCCAGCAGCGTAGGTTCCCCACAAGAGACCCAGTACTTC
cdr3_aa: CASSVGSPQETQYF

d_call: -
cdr3_length: 14
v_call: TRBV5-4
clone_size: -
j_call: TRBJ2-5
cdr3_nt: TGTGCCAGCAGCTCCCACCAGGGGCGAGAGACCCAGTACTTC
cdr3_aa: CASSSHQGRETQYF

d_call: -
cdr3_length: 10
v_call: TRBV10-3
clone_size: -
j_call: TRBJ2-2
cdr3_nt: TGTGCCACCGGAGGCGGGGAGCTGTTTTTT
cdr3_aa: CATGGGELFF

d_call: -
cdr3_length: 14
v_call: TRBV15
clone_size: -
j_call: TRBJ2-7
cdr3_nt: TGTGCCACCAGCGTGCGGGACGGGCCTTATGAGCAGTACTTC
cdr3_aa: CATSVRDGPYEQYF

d_call: TRBD2
cdr3_length: 17
v_call: TRBV18
clone_size: -
j_call: TRBJ2-1
cdr3_nt: TGTGCCAGCTCACCACGGGGGACTAGCGAGGTGAATGGTGAGCAGTTCTTC
cdr3_aa: CASSPRGTSEVNGEQFF

d_call: TRBD1
cdr3_length: 14
v_call: TRBV6-1
clone_size: few
j_call: TRBJ2-5
cdr3_nt: TGTGCCAGCAGTGAAATAGGGACAGGGAGGACCCAGTACTTC
cdr3_aa: CASSEIGTGRTQYF

d_call: -
cdr3_length: 10
v_call: TRBV29-1
clone_size: -
j_call: TRBJ1-4
cdr3_nt: TGCAGCGTCGAAGATGAAAAACTGTTTTTT
cdr3_aa: CSVEDEKLFF

d_call: -
cdr3_length: 14
v_call: TRBV11-2
clone_size: -
j_call: TRBJ1-1
cdr3_nt: TGTGCCAGCAGCTTGGGGATCGGTGGCACTGAAGCTTTCTTT
cdr3_aa: CASSLGIGGTEAFF